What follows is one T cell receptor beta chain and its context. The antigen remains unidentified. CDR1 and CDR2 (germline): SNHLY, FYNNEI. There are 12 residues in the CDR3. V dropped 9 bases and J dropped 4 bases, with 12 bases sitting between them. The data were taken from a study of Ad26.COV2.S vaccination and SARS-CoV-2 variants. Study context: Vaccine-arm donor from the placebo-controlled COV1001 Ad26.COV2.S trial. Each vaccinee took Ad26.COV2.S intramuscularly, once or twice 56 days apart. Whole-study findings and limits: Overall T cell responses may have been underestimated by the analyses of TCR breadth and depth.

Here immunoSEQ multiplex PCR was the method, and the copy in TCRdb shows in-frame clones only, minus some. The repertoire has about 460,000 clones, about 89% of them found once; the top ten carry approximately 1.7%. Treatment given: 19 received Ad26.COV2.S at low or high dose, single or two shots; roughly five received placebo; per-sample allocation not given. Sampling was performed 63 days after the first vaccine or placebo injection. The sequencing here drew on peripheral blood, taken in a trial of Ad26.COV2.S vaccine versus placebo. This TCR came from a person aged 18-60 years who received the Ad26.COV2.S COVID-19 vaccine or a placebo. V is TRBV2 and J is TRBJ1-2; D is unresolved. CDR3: CASLVGRYGYTF. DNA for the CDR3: TGTGCCAGTCTTGTGGGTCGCTATGGCTACACCTTC.